This TCR beta chain derives from a study of T cell changes during pregnancy in multiple sclerosis. Germline V gives CDR1 MNHNY, CDR2 SVGAGI (reference sequence). V lost 8 bases, J lost 5 bases, and 14 bases lay in between. The length of the CDR3 is 13 residues. Only in-frame clones appear in the TCRdb table, and some are missing; sequencing was by immunoSEQ multiplex PCR. The table lists around 30,000 clones, more than 85% of them singletons. The J gene is TRBJ2-3, the V gene TRBV6-6, with D tentatively TRBD1 (7 bases). The receptor comes from a female donor with multiple sclerosis, enrolled in a pregnancy study. The sample was CD4+ T cells from peripheral blood mononuclear cells, taken after pregnancy. CDR3 bases: TGTGCCAGCCGCAGGGGGGTTGAAGATACGCAGTATTTT. Its translation: CASRRGVEDTQYF.